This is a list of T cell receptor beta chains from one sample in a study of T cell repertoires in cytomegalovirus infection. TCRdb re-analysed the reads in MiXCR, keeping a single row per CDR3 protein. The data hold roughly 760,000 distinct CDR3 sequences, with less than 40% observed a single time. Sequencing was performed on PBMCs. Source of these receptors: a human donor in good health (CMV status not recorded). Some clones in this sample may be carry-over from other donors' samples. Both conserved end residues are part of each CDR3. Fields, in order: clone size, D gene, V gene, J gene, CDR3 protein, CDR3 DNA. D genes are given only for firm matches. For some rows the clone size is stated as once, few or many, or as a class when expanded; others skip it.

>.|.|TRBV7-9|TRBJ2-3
CASSPGEGLSTDTQYF
TGTGCCAGCAGCCCAGGGGAGGGCCTGAGCACAGATACGCAGTATTTT
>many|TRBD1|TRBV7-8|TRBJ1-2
CASSLDRAGGLYGYTF
TGTGCCAGCAGCTTAGACAGGGCAGGGGGCCTCTATGGCTACACCTTC
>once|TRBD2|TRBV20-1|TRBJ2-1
CSAASGGVYNEQFF
TGCAGTGCTGCAAGCGGGGGGGTGTACAATGAGCAGTTCTTC
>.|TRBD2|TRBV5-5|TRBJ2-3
CASSLSSGGRNTDTQYF
TGTGCCAGCAGCTTGTCGAGCGGGGGGCGCAACACAGATACGCAGTATTTT
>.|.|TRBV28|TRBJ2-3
CASSLEHTSTDTQYF
TGTGCCAGCAGTTTGGAACACACTAGCACAGATACGCAGTATTTT
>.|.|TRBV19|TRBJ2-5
CASSIGWQQETQYF
TGTGCCAGTAGTATAGGATGGCAGCAAGAGACCCAGTACTTC
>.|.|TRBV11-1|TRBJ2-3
CASRPSTIMSDTQYF
TGTGCCAGCAGACCATCCACCATAATGTCAGATACGCAGTATTTT
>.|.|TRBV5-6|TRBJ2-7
CASSLVWGSDDEQYF
TGTGCCAGCAGCTTGGTATGGGGGTCAGACGACGAGCAGTACTTC
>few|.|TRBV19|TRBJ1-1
CASRRTTQGPNTEAFF
TGTGCCAGTAGACGTACAACCCAGGGGCCGAACACTGAAGCTTTCTTT
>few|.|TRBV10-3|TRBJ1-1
CAISESGTDATEAFF
TGTGCCATCAGTGAGTCGGGAACGGACGCCACTGAAGCTTTCTTT
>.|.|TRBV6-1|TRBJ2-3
CASSEEIWDTPYF
TGTGCCAGCAGTGAAGAAATTTGGGATACGCCTTATTTT
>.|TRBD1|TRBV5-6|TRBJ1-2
CASSPFRDSDYGYTF
TGTGCCAGCAGCCCTTTCCGGGACAGCGACTATGGCTACACCTTC
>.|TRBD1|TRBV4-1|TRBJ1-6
CASSHQTGVNSPLHF
TGCGCCAGCAGCCACCAGACAGGGGTTAATTCACCCCTCCACTTT
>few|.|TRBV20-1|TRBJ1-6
CSAREEFSSSYNSPLHF
TGCAGTGCTAGAGAGGAATTCTCAAGCTCCTATAATTCACCCCTCCACTTT
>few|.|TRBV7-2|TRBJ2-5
CASSLASRGDRRETQYF
TGTGCCAGCAGCTTAGCATCCCGGGGGGACAGGCGGGAGACCCAGTACTTC
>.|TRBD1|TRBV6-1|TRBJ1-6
CASSEIEGQTNSPLHF
TGTGCCAGCAGTGAAATCGAGGGACAGACAAATTCACCCCTCCACTTT
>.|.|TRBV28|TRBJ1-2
CAIKNYGYTF
TGTGCCATCAAAAACTATGGCTACACCTTC
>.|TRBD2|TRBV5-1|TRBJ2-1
CASSLFFSGTIGEQFF
TGCGCCAGCAGCTTGTTTTTTTCTGGGACTATCGGTGAGCAGTTCTTC
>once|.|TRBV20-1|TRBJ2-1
CSASEGETGYNEQFF
TGCAGTGCTAGCGAGGGGGAAACTGGATACAATGAGCAGTTCTTC
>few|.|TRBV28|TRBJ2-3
CASSLGRTQYF
TGTGCCAGCAGTCTCGGTCGAACGCAGTATTTT
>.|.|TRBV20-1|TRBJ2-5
CSARDPGGETQYF
TGCAGTGCTAGAGATCCCGGAGGGGAGACCCAGTACTTC
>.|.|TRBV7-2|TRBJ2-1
CASSLPRGTYNEQFF
TGTGCCAGCAGCTTACCGAGGGGAACCTACAATGAGCAGTTCTTC
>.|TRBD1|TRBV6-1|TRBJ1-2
CASSGGRGQRGYTF
TGTGCCAGCAGTGGGGGTAGGGGGCAGCGCGGCTACACCTTC
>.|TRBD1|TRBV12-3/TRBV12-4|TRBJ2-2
CASSTRTGGNTGELFF
TGTGCCAGCAGTACCCGGACAGGGGGTAACACCGGGGAGCTGTTTTTT
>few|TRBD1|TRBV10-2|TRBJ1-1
CASSRDRGLEAFF
TGCGCCAGCAGCCGGGACAGGGGCCTTGAAGCTTTCTTT
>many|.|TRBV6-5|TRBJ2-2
CASRISDTGELFF
TGTGCCAGCCGGATATCGGACACCGGGGAGCTGTTTTTT
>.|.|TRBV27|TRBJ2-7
CASSKSVGQSSYEQYF
TGTGCCAGCTCTAAATCGGTGGGTCAGAGCTCCTACGAGCAGTACTTC
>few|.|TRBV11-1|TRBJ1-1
CASSLDVGRSQVTEAFF
TGTGCCAGCAGCCTCGACGTTGGACGGTCTCAGGTGACGGAAGCTTTCTTT
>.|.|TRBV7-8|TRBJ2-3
CASSLSELADTQYF
TGTGCCAGCAGCCTATCGGAGCTAGCAGATACGCAGTATTTT
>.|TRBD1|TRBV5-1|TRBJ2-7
CASSGRSGTGGGEQYF
TGCGCCAGCAGCGGTCGGTCCGGGACAGGGGGCGGCGAGCAGTACTTC